This is a list of T cell receptor beta chains from one sample in a study of cytomegalovirus exposure and HLA in healthy donors. Generated by immunoSEQ multiplex PCR, the TCRdb table keeps only in-frame clones and is missing some. The sample consists of around 160,000 clones, around 77% of them appearing once. Sequenced material: PBMCs. The receptors were sampled from a woman aged 40 to 50 in good health and CMV-seronegative. The CDR3 runs from the conserved cysteine through the conserved F or W. The D gene is left open where the match is weak. Size values are once, few and many counts, or a class for expanded clones, and some rows have none.

clone_size | j_call | v_call | d_call | cdr3_aa | cdr3_nt
. | TRBJ2-7 | TRBV6-5 | . | CASSYALDSYEQYF | TGTGCCAGCAGTTACGCGTTAGATTCCTACGAGCAGTACTTC
. | TRBJ2-5 | TRBV4-1 | TRBD2 | CASSQGLAGETQYF | TGCGCCAGCAGCCAAGGACTAGCGGGAGAGACCCAGTACTTC
. | TRBJ1-1 | TRBV7-2 | TRBD1 | CASSHRGSEAFF | TGTGCCAGCAGCCACAGGGGCTCTGAAGCTTTCTTT
. | TRBJ2-1 | TRBV6-6 | TRBD2 | CASIRGRGLADNEQFF | TGTGCCAGCATCAGGGGTCGGGGACTAGCGGACAATGAGCAGTTCTTC
. | TRBJ2-7 | TRBV28 | TRBD2 | CASSPSGRNSHEQYF | TGTGCCAGCAGTCCTAGCGGGAGGAATAGCCACGAGCAGTACTTC
. | TRBJ2-5 | TRBV5-1 | . | CASSLGAGEETQYF | TGCGCCAGCAGCTTGGGGGCCGGCGAAGAGACCCAGTACTTC
. | TRBJ2-6 | TRBV6-5 | . | CASSYSVATGANVLTF | TGTGCCAGCAGTTACAGTGTCGCTACTGGGGCCAACGTCCTGACTTTC
few | TRBJ1-3 | TRBV19 | TRBD1 | CASSINSPGQVSGNTIYF | TGTGCCAGTAGTATAAATTCTCCGGGACAGGTGTCTGGAAACACCATATATTTT
few | TRBJ1-1 | TRBV7-2 | . | CASSFYRANTEAFF | TGTGCCAGCAGCTTCTACAGGGCGAACACTGAAGCTTTCTTT
. | TRBJ2-3 | TRBV27 | TRBD2 | CASSSGLAGGRTDTQYF | TGTGCCAGCAGTTCCGGACTAGCGGGAGGGCGGACAGATACGCAGTATTTT
once | TRBJ2-1 | TRBV7-9 | TRBD2 | CASSPPGTSVYNEQFF | TGTGCCAGCAGCCCCCCCGGGACTAGCGTCTACAATGAGCAGTTCTTC
few | TRBJ2-7 | TRBV28 | . | CASSFGGALYEQYF | TGTGCCAGCAGTTTCGGCGGAGCCCTCTACGAGCAGTACTTC
once | TRBJ2-6 | TRBV30 | . | CAWSTGSGANVLTF | TGTGCCTGGAGTACAGGGTCTGGGGCCAACGTCCTGACTTTC
few | TRBJ2-5 | TRBV6-5 | . | CASSRGVLETQYF | TGTGCCAGCAGCCGCGGAGTCCTCGAGACCCAGTACTTC
. | TRBJ2-2 | TRBV11-3 | . | CASSLDISGELFF | TGTGCCAGCAGCTTAGATATCTCCGGGGAGCTGTTTTTT
. | TRBJ2-7 | TRBV30 | . | CAWSVSLPSYEQYF | TGTGCCTGGAGTGTGAGCCTTCCTTCCTACGAGCAGTACTTC
. | TRBJ2-3 | TRBV6-6 | . | CASSYQDERDTQYF | TGTGCCAGCAGTTACCAAGACGAGCGGGATACGCAGTATTTT
. | TRBJ2-1 | TRBV5-4 | TRBD2 | CASSRPGLAGGSNEQFF | TGTGCCAGCAGCCGGCCGGGACTAGCGGGAGGGTCTAATGAGCAGTTCTTC
. | TRBJ2-1 | TRBV5-1 | . | CASSFIPDNYNEQFF | TGCGCCAGCAGCTTTATCCCTGACAACTACAATGAGCAGTTCTTC
few | TRBJ2-7 | TRBV5-1 | . | CASSPRTGSSYEQYF | TGCGCCAGCAGTCCCCGAACAGGGAGCTCCTACGAGCAGTACTTC
. | TRBJ2-2 | TRBV5-4 | . | CASSFQGTGELFF | TGTGCCAGCAGCTTCCAGGGAACCGGGGAGCTGTTTTTT
. | TRBJ2-7 | TRBV7-9 | . | CSSSQMEAGLYF | TGTTCCAGCAGTCAAATGGAGGCGGGACTGTACTTC
. | TRBJ2-3 | TRBV2 | TRBD2 | CAGSLAGGFTDTQYF | TGTGCCGGCTCACTAGCGGGAGGGTTCACAGATACGCAGTATTTT
. | TRBJ2-5 | TRBV30 | . | CAWSLAQKETQYF | TGTGCCTGGAGTTTGGCCCAAAAAGAGACCCAGTACTTC
. | TRBJ1-2 | TRBV2 | . | CASSDSRGGYTF | TGTGCCAGCAGTGACAGTAGAGGAGGCTACACCTTC
. | TRBJ2-2 | TRBV5-1 | . | CASSSRGETGELFF | TGCGCCAGCAGCTCCCGAGGAGAAACCGGGGAGCTGTTTTTT
. | TRBJ1-5 | TRBV7-9 | TRBD1 | CASSKGQGGQPQHF | TGTGCCAGCAGTAAGGGACAGGGCGGTCAGCCCCAGCATTTT
. | TRBJ2-3 | TRBV29-1 | TRBD1 | CSVRTGTDTQYF | TGCAGCGTTCGGACAGGGACGGATACGCAGTATTTT
. | TRBJ2-3 | TRBV19 | . | CASKIEGTDTQYF | TGTGCCAGTAAAATCGAGGGTACAGATACGCAGTATTTT
few | TRBJ1-1 | TRBV5-1 | . | CASSSTNRQAEAFF | TGCGCCAGCAGCTCGACAAACCGACAGGCTGAAGCTTTCTTT